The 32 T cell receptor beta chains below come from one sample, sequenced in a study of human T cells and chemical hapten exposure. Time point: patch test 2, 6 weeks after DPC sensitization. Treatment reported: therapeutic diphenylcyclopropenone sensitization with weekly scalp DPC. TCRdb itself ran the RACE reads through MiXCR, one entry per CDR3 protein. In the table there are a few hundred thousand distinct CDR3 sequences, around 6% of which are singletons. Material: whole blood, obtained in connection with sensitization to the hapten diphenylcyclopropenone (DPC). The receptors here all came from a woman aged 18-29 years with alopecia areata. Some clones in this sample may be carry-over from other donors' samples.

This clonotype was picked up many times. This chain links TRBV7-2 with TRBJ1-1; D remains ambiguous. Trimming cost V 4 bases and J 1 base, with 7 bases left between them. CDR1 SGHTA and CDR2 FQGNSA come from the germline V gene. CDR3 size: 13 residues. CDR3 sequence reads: CASSWAENTEAFF. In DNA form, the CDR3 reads TGTGCCAGCAGCTGGGCGGAGAACACTGAAGCTTTCTTT.

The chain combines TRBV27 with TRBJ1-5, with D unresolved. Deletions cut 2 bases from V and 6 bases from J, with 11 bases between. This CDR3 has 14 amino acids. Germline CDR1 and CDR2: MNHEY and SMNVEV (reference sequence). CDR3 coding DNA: TGTGCCAGCAGTTTAGGTCCGGTAGGTCAGCCCCAGCATTTT. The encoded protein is CASSLGPVGQPQHF.

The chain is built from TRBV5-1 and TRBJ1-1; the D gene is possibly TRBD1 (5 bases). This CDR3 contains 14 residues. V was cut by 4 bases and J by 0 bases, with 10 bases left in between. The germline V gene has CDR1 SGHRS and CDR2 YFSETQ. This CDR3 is CASSQGTLNTEAFF. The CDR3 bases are TGCGCCAGCAGCCAAGGGACCCTGAACACTGAAGCTTTCTTT.

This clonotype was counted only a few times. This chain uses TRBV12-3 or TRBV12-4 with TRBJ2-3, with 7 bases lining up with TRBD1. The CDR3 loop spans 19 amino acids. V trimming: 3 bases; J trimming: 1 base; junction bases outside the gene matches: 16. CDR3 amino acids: CASSFSNRGIVMRTDTQYF. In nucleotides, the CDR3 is TGTGCCAGCAGTTTTTCGAACAGGGGTATTGTCATGCGCACAGATACGCAGTATTTT.

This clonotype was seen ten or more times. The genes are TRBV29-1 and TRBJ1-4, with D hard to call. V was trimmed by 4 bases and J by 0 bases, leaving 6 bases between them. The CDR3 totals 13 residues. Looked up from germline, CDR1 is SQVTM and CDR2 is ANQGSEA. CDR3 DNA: TGCAGCGTTGGTCGCTCAACTAATGAAAAACTGTTTTTT. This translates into CSVGRSTNEKLFF.

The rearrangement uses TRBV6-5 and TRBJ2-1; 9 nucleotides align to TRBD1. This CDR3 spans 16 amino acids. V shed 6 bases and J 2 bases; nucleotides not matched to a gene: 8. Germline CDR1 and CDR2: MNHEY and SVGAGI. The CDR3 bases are TGTGCCAGCAGGAACGATCGGGACAGGGCCTACAATGAGCAGTTCTTC. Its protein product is CASRNDRDRAYNEQFF.

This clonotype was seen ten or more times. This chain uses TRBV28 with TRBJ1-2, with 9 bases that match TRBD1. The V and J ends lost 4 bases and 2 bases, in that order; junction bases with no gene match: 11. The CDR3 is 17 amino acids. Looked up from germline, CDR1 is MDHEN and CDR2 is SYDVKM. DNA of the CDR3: TGTGCCAGCAGTTCCTTTAATAGAGGACAGGGGAACTATGGCTACACCTTC. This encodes CASSSFNRGQGNYGYTF.

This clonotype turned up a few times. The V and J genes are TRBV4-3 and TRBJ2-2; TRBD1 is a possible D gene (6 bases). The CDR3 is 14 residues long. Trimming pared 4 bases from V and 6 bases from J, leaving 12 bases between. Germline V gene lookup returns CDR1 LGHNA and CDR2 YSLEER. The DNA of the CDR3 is TGCGCCAGCAGCCCGAAACAGGGTCCCGGGGAGCTGTTTTTT. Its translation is CASSPKQGPGELFF.

CDR3 sequence: CASSSWDTTYEQYF. The CDR3 DNA reads TGTGCCAGTAGTTCGTGGGACACCACCTACGAGCAGTACTTC. V and J are TRBV19 and TRBJ2-7; a weak D match, TRBD1 (6 bases). V was pared by 5 bases and J by 2 bases, with 13 bases between. Germline-derived CDR1 and CDR2 are LNHDA and SQIVND (reference sequence). CDR3 length: 14 residues.

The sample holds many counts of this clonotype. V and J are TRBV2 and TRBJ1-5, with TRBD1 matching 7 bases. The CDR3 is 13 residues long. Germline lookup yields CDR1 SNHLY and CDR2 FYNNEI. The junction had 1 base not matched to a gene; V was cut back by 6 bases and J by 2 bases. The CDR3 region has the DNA TGTGCCAGCAGCGGACAGGGCAATCAGCCCCAGCATTTT. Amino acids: CASSGQGNQPQHF. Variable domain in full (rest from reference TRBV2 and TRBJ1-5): EPEVTQTPSHQVTQMGQEVILRCVPISNHLYFYWYRQILGQKVEFLVSFYNNEISEKSEIFDDQFSVERPDGSNFTLKIRSTKLEDSAMYFCASSGQGNQPQHFGDGTRLSIL.

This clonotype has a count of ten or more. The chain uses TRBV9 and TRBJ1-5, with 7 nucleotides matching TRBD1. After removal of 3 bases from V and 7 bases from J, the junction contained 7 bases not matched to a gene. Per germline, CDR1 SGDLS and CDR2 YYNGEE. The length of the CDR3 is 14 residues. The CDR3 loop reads CASSEGGGRQPQHF. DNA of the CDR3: TGTGCCAGCAGCGAGGGAGGGGGCCGGCAGCCCCAGCATTTT. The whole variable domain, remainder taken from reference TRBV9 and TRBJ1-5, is DSGVTQTPKHLITATGQRVTLRCSPRSGDLSVYWYQQSLDQGLQFLIQYYNGEERAKGNILERFSAQQFPDLHSELNLSSLELGDSALYFCASSEGGGRQPQHFGDGTRLSIL.

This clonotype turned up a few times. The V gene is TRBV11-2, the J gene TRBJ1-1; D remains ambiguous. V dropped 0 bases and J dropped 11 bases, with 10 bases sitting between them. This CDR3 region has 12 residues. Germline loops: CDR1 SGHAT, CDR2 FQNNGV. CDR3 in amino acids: CASSLDRGTAFF. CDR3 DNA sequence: TGTGCCAGCAGCTTAGATAGAGGTACGGCTTTCTTT.

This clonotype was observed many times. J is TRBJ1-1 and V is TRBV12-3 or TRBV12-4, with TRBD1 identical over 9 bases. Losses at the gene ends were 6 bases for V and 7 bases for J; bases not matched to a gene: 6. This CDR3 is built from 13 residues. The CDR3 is CASSQGQGIEAFF. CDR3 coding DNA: TGTGCCAGCAGCCAGGGACAGGGTATTGAAGCTTTCTTT.

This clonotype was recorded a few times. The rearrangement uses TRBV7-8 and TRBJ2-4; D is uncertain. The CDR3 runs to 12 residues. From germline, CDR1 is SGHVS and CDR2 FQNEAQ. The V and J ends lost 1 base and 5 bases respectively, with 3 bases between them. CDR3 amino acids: CASSLVQNIQYF. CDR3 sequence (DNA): TGTGCCAGCAGCTTAGTCCAAAACATTCAGTACTTC.

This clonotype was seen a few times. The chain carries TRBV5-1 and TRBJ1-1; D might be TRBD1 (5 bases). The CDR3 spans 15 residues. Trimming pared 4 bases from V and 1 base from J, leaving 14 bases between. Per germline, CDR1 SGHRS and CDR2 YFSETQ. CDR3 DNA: TGCGCCAGCAGCGGGATGCTAGGGGAGAACACTGAAGCTTTCTTT. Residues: CASSGMLGENTEAFF.

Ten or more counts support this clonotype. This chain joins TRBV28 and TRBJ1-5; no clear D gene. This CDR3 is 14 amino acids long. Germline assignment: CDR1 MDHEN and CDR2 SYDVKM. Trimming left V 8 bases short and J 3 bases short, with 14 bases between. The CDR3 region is CASSRVLDNQPQHF. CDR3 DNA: TGTGCCAGCTCGAGGGTTCTGGACAATCAGCCCCAGCATTTT.

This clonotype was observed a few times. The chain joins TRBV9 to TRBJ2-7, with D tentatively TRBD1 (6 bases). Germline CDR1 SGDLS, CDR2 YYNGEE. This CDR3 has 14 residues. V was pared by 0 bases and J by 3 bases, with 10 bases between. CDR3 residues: CASSVGDNFYEQYF. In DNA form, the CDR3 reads TGTGCCAGCAGCGTAGGGGACAATTTCTACGAGCAGTACTTC.

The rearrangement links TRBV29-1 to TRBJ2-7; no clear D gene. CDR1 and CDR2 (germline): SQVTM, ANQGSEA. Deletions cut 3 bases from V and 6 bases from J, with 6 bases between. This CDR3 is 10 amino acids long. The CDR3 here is CSVDGGEQYF. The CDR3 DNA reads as TGCAGCGTTGACGGCGGCGAGCAGTACTTC.

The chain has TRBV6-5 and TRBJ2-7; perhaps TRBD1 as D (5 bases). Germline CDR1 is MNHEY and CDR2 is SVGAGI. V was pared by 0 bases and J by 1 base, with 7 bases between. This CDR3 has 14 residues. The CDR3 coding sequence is TGTGCCAGCAGTTACTCGGGGCAGTCCTACGAGCAGTACTTC. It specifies CASSYSGQSYEQYF.

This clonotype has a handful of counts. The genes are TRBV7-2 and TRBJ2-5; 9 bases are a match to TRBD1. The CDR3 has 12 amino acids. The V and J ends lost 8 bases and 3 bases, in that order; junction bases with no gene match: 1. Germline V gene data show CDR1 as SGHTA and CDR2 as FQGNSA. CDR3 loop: CASRTGEETQYF. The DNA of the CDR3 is TGTGCCAGCCGGACAGGGGAAGAGACCCAGTACTTC.

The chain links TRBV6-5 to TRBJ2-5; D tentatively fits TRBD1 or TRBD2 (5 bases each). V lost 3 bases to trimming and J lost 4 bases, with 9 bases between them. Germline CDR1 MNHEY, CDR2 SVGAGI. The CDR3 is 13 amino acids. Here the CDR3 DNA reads TGTGCCAGCAGTTATAAGGGGAGAGAGACCCAGTACTTC. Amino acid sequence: CASSYKGRETQYF.

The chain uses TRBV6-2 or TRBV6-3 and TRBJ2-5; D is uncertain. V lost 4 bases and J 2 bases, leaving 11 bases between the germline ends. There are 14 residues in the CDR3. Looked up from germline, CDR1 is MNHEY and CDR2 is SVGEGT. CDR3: CASSLTLVQETQYF. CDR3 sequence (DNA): TGTGCCAGCAGTTTGACCCTCGTACAAGAGACCCAGTACTTC.

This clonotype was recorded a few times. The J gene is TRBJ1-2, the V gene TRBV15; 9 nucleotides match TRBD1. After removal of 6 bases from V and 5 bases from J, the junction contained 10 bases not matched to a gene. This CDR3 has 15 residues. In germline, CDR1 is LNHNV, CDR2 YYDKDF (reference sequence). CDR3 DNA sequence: TGTGCCACCAGGTCTGGACAGGGGAGGAGATATGGCTACACCTTC. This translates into CATRSGQGRRYGYTF. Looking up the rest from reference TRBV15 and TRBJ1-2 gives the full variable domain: DAMVIQNPRYQVTQFGKPVTLSCSQTLNHNVMYWYQQKSSQAPKLLFHYYDKDFNNEADTPDNFQSRRPNTSFCFLDIRSPGLGDTAMYLCATRSGQGRRYGYTFGSGTRLTVV.

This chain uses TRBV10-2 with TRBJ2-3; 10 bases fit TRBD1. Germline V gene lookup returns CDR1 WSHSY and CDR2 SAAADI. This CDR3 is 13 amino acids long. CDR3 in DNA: TGCGCGGCGGGGACAGGGGCGACAGATACGCAGTATTTT. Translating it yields CAAGTGATDTQYF.

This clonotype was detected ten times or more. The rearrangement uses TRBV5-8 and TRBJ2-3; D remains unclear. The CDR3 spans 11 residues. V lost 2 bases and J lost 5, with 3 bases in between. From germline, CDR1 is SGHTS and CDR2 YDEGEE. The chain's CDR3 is CASSFRDTQYF. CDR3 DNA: TGTGCCAGCAGCTTTAGAGATACGCAGTATTTT.

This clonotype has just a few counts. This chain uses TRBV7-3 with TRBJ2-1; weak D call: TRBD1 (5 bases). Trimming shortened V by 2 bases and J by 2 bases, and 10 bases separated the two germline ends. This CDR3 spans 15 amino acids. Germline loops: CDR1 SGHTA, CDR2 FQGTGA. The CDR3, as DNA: TGTGCCAGCAGCTTATCCCAGGGCCCCTACAATGAGCAGTTCTTC. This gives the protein CASSLSQGPYNEQFF.

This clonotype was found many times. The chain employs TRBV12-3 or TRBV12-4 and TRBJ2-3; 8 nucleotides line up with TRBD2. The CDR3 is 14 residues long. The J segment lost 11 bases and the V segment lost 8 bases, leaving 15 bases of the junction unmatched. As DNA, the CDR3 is TGTGCCAGCTGCTTACCGCTTAGCGGGGCAAGGCAGTATTTT. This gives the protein CASCLPLSGARQYF.

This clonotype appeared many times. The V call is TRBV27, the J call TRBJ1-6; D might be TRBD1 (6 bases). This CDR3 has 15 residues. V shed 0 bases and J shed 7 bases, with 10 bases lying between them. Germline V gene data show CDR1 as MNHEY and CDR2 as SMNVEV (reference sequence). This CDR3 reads CASSLSTGPNSPLHF. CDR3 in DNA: TGTGCCAGCAGTTTATCGACAGGACCGAATTCACCCCTCCACTTT.

This CDR3 is CASSPGLAAADTQYF. The DNA for the CDR3 is TGTGCCAGCAGCCCAGGACTAGCGGCGGCAGATACGCAGTATTTT. V is TRBV6-1 and J is TRBJ2-3; TRBD2 matches 10 bases. V lost 6 bases and J lost 4; bases outside the gene matches: 7. From germline, CDR1 is MNHNS and CDR2 SASEGT. The CDR3 sequence is 15 residues long.

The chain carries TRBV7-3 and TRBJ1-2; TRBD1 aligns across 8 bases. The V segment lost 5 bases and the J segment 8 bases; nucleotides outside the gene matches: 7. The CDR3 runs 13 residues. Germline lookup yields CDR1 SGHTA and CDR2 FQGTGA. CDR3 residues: CASSAGGAGGYTF. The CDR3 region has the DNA TGTGCCAGCAGCGCAGGGGGCGCGGGAGGCTACACCTTC.

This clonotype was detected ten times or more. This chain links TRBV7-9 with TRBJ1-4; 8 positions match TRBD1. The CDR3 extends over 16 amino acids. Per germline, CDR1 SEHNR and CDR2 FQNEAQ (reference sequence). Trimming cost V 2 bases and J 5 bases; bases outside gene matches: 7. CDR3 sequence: CASSLIGQGRNEKLFF. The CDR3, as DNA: TGTGCCAGCAGCTTAATAGGACAGGGCCGGAATGAAAAACTGTTTTTT.

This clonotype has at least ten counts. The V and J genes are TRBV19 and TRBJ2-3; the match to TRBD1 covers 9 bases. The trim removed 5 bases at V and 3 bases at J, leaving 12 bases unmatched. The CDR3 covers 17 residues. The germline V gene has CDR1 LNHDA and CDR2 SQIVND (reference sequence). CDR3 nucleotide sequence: TGTGCCAGTAGTGGTGAGGGACAGGGAGGTGAGACAGATACGCAGTATTTT. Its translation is CASSGEGQGGETDTQYF.